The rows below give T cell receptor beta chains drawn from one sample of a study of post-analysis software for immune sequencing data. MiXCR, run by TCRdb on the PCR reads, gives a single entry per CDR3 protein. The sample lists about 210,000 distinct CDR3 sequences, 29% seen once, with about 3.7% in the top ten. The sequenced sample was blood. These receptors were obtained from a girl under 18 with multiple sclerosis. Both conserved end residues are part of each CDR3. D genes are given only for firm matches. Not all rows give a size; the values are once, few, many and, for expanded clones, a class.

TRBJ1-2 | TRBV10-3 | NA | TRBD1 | CAIMRDRVGYTF | TGTGCCATCATGAGGGACAGGGTCGGCTACACCTTC
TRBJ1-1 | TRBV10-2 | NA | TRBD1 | CASRSPGGNTEAFF | TGCGCCAGCCGAAGCCCAGGGGGGAACACTGAAGCTTTCTTT
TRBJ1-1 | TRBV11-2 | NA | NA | CASSLDRGVDTEAFF | TGTGCCAGCAGCTTAGACCGAGGGGTGGACACTGAAGCTTTCTTT
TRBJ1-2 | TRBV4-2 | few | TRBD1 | CASSLLETGGGGYTF | TGTGCCAGCAGCCTCCTGGAAACAGGGGGCGGAGGCTACACCTTC
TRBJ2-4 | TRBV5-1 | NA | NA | CASAPDRPNIQYF | TGCGCCAGCGCGCCAGACAGACCTAACATTCAGTACTTC
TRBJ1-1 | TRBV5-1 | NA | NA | CASRPGAANTEAFF | TGCGCCAGCAGACCCGGGGCGGCGAACACTGAAGCTTTCTTT
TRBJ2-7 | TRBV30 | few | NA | CAWRGTGRHEQYF | TGTGCCTGGAGAGGAACGGGGAGGCACGAGCAGTACTTC
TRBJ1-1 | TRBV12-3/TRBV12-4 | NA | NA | CASSHPENTEAFF | TGTGCCAGCTCACATCCGGAGAACACTGAAGCTTTCTTT
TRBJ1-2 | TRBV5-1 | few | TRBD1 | CASSLDAPGGGYGYTF | TGCGCCAGCAGCTTGGACGCGCCAGGGGGCGGCTATGGCTACACCTTC
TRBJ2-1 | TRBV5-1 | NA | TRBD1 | CASSPRFRDSDEQFF | TGCGCCAGCAGCCCACGATTTCGGGACAGCGATGAGCAGTTCTTC
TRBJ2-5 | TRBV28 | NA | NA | CGSSFGTRKYGQYF | TGTGGCAGCAGTTTTGGGACTCGGAAATACGGGCAGTACTTC
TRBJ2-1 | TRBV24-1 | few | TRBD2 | CATSDPRASGRADEQFF | TGTGCCACCAGTGATCCCAGGGCTAGCGGGCGTGCAGATGAGCAGTTCTTC
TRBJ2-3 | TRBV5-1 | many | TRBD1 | CASSPGQGERDTQYF | TGCGCCAGCAGCCCAGGACAGGGGGAGCGAGATACGCAGTATTTT
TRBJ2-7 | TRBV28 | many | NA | CASSSRTEGSYEQYF | TGTGCCAGCAGTAGCCGGACAGAAGGTAGCTACGAGCAGTACTTC
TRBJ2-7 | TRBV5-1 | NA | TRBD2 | CASSTGLAVPHEQYF | TGCGCCAGCAGCACAGGACTAGCGGTGCCTCACGAGCAGTACTTC
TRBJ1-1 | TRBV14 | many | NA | CASSQDIHTEAFF | TGTGCCAGCAGCCAAGATATTCACACTGAAGCTTTCTTT
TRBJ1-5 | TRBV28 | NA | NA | CASSLDNRGNRPQHF | TGTGCCAGCAGTTTAGACAACCGGGGCAATCGGCCCCAGCATTTT
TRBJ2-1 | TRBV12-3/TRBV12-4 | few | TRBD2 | CASSRDWGGGNEQFF | TGTGCCAGCAGTCGGGACTGGGGCGGGGGCAATGAGCAGTTCTTC
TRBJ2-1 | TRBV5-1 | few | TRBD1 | CASSLVGTGIDNEQFF | TGCGCCAGCAGCTTGGTAGGGACAGGGATAGACAATGAGCAGTTCTTC
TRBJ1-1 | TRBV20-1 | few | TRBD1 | CSAAHPGQPNTEAFF | TGCAGTGCTGCCCATCCGGGACAGCCGAACACTGAAGCTTTCTTT
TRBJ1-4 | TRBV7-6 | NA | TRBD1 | CASSLAVGTAEKLFF | TGTGCCAGCAGCTTAGCGGTCGGGACAGCGGAAAAACTGTTTTTT
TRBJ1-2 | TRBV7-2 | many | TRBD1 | CASRGPGQGASGYTF | TGTGCCAGCAGGGGCCCCGGACAGGGGGCTTCTGGCTACACCTTC
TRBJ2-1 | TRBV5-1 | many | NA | CASSLAYEQFF | TGCGCCAGCAGTTTAGCCTATGAGCAGTTCTTC
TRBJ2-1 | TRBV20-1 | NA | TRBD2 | CSARRYLAGVSSYNEQFF | TGCAGTGCTAGAAGATACCTAGCGGGGGTTAGCTCCTACAATGAGCAGTTCTTC
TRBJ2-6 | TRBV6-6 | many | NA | CASSRPGQLSGANVLTF | TGTGCCAGCAGTAGGCCGGGACAACTCTCTGGGGCCAACGTCCTGACTTTC
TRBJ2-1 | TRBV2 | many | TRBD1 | CASSPTGTGTHEQFF | TGTGCCAGCAGCCCTACCGGGACAGGGACACATGAGCAGTTCTTC
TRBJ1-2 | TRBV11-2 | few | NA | CASSLAGSAGYTF | TGTGCCAGCAGCTTAGCGGGGTCTGCTGGCTACACCTTC
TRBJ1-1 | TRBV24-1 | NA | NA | CATSDPSTRDTGTEAFF | TGTGCCACCAGTGACCCCTCGACCCGGGACACGGGGACTGAAGCTTTCTTT
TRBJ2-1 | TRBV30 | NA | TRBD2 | CAWRLAGGRNEQFF | TGTGCCTGGAGGCTAGCGGGGGGGAGAAATGAGCAGTTCTTC
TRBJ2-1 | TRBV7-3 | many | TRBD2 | CASSRPGTSKHEQFF | TGTGCCAGCAGCCGTCCCGGGACTAGTAAGCATGAGCAGTTCTTC
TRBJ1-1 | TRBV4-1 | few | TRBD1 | CASSQVSGGNTEAFF | TGCGCCAGCAGCCAAGTATCAGGGGGGAACACTGAAGCTTTCTTT
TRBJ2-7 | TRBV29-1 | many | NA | CSVTITSHYEQYF | TGCAGCGTTACTATCACAAGCCACTACGAGCAGTACTTC
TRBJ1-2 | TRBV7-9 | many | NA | CASSPAGHYGYTF | TGTGCCAGCAGCCCTGCGGGGCACTATGGCTACACCTTC
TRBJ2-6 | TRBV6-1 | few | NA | CASNRDGVRSGANVLTF | TGTGCCAGCAATCGGGACGGAGTTCGATCTGGGGCCAACGTCCTGACTTTC
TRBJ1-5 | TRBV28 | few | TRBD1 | CASSPTPTGRGNQPQHF | TGTGCCAGCAGTCCCACCCCGACAGGGAGAGGCAATCAGCCCCAGCATTTT
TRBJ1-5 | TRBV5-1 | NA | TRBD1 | CASSLVPGGVNQPQHF | TGCGCCAGCAGCTTGGTTCCAGGGGGAGTCAATCAGCCCCAGCATTTT
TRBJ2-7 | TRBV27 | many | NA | CASSFRSGVYEQYF | TGTGCCAGCAGTTTCCGTTCGGGAGTCTACGAGCAGTACTTC
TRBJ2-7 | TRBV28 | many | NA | CASYPRGAYEQYF | TGTGCCAGCTACCCTCGAGGGGCCTACGAGCAGTACTTC
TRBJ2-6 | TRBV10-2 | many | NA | CASRQGGSSGANVLTF | TGCGCCAGCAGGCAGGGGGGGAGCTCTGGGGCCAACGTCCTGACTTTC
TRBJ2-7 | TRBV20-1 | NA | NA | CSALSWGSYEQYF | TGCAGTGCTTTGAGCTGGGGATCCTACGAGCAGTACTTC
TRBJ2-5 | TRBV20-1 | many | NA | CSASVVEWRETQYF | TGCAGTGCTAGTGTGGTAGAGTGGAGGGAGACCCAGTACTTC
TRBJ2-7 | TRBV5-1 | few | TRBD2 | CASTLTGLAGGPRRYEQYF | TGCGCCAGCACTCTCACGGGACTAGCGGGGGGGCCTCGGCGATATGAGCAGTACTTC
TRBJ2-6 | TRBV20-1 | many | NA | CSARDQGSGANVLTF | TGCAGTGCTAGAGATCAGGGATCTGGGGCCAACGTCCTGACTTTC
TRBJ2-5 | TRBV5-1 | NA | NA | CASSRIVSYQETQYF | TGCGCCAGCAGCCGGATTGTCTCGTACCAAGAGACCCAGTACTTC
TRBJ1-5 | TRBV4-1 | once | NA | CASSQGLDRVNRDTQHF | TGCGCCAGCAGCCAAGGACTGGATAGGGTGAACCGAGATACGCAGCATTTT
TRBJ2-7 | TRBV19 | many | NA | CATRTGPTYEQYF | TGTGCCACTCGGACTGGTCCTACCTACGAGCAGTACTTC
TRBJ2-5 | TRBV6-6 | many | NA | CASSYRGSSETQYF | TGTGCCAGCAGTTACAGGGGAAGTTCGGAGACCCAGTACTTC
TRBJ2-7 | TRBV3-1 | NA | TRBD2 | CASSQAGGSSCEQYF | TGTGCCAGCAGCCAAGCGGGGGGGAGCTCCTGCGAGCAGTACTTC
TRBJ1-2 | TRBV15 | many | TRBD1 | CATSQRGRGYGYTF | TGTGCCACCAGCCAAAGGGGGCGAGGCTATGGCTACACCTTC
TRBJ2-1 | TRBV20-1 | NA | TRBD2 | CSALGGGDYDEQFF | TGCAGTGCCCTCGGGGGGGGAGACTACGATGAGCAGTTCTTC
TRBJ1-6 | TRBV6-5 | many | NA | CASRIGTAANSPLHF | TGTGCCAGCAGGATAGGGACCGCCGCTAATTCACCCCTCCACTTT
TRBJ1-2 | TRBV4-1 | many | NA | CASSQGRQGGRGYTF | TGCGCCAGCAGCCAGGGTCGTCAGGGAGGTCGGGGCTACACCTTC
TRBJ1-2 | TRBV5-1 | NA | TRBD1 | CASSLRLGQGEGYTF | TGCGCCAGCAGCTTACGTCTTGGACAGGGTGAAGGCTACACCTTC
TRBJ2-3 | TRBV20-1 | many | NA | CSARTDNTDTQYF | TGCAGTGCTAGGACGGACAACACAGATACGCAGTATTTT
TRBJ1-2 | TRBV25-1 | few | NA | CASTSEPGGGYTF | TGTGCCAGCACCAGTGAACCCGGAGGCGGCTACACCTTC
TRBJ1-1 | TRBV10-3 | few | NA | CVISESSGRSRNTEAFF | TGTGTCATCAGTGAGTCGAGTGGGCGATCACGGAACACTGAAGCTTTCTTT
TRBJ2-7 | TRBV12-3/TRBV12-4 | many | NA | CASSQPPGRTYEQYF | TGTGCCAGCAGTCAACCCCCGGGACGGACCTACGAGCAGTACTTC
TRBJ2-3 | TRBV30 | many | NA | CAWSVAGTDTQYF | TGTGCCTGGAGTGTAGCAGGGACAGATACGCAGTATTTT
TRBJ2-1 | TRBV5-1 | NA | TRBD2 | CASSPTSLLYNEQFF | TGCGCCAGCAGCCCGACTAGCTTGCTTTACAATGAGCAGTTCTTC
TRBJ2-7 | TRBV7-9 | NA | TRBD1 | CASSLAGQGAEYEQYF | TGTGCCAGCAGCTTAGCGGGACAGGGGGCCGAATACGAGCAGTACTTC